These T cell receptor beta chains were read from a single sample in a study of control samples from healthy donors and cancer patients. This table comes from immunoSEQ multiplex PCR, and its TCRdb copy is limited to in-frame clones, with some not included. The sample gives around 150,000 clones, about 90% of which show up once; about 11% is in the top ten. The source material was blood. The receptors originated from a man under 40 in good health. Each CDR3 is given with its conserved first and last residue. The D gene is left open where the match is weak. The size entry is marked missing in some rows and otherwise reads once, few, many or a size class.

size: .
J: TRBJ1-1
D: .
V: TRBV19
DNA: TGTGCCAGTAGTATAGAAGGGAGGAGGACTGAAGCTTTCTTT
CDR3: CASSIEGRRTEAFF

size: .
J: TRBJ2-1
D: .
V: TRBV3-1/TRBV3-2
DNA: TGTGCCAGCAGCCAAGATGGGAAGCAGTTCTTC
CDR3: CASSQDGKQFF

size: .
J: TRBJ2-7
D: TRBD2
V: TRBV29-1
DNA: TGCAGCGTCGCCGAGGGCGGGAGCTGGTACGAGCAGTACTTC
CDR3: CSVAEGGSWYEQYF

size: few
J: TRBJ1-6
D: .
V: TRBV9
DNA: TGTGCCAGCAGCGTAAAACAGGGCGGGTCACCCCTCCACTTT
CDR3: CASSVKQGGSPLHF

size: .
J: TRBJ2-1
D: .
V: TRBV18
DNA: TGTGCCAGCTCACCACGGGTGCGGGAACGCCTCTACAATGAGCAGTTCTTC
CDR3: CASSPRVRERLYNEQFF

size: .
J: TRBJ2-6
D: .
V: TRBV7-2
DNA: TGTGCCAGCAGCTTAGGTCATGGGACTGGGGCCAACGTCCTGACTTTC
CDR3: CASSLGHGTGANVLTF

size: .
J: TRBJ2-1
D: .
V: TRBV27
DNA: TGTGCCAGCAGTTTAAAAGGATATGAGCAGTTCTTC
CDR3: CASSLKGYEQFF

size: .
J: TRBJ2-1
D: .
V: TRBV7-9
DNA: TGTGCCACCCGCCTGGACAGAAAAAACAATGAGCAGTTCTTC
CDR3: CATRLDRKNNEQFF

size: .
J: TRBJ2-3
D: .
V: TRBV7-7
DNA: TGTGCCAGCAGCCCCACCTTTTTGGCAGATACGCAGTATTTT
CDR3: CASSPTFLADTQYF

size: .
J: TRBJ1-4
D: TRBD1
V: TRBV7-7
DNA: TGTGCCAGCAGCACCATTACCGGGACAGGGGGTGAAAAACTGTTTTTT
CDR3: CASSTITGTGGEKLFF

size: .
J: TRBJ2-1
D: TRBD2
V: TRBV4-3
DNA: TGCGCCAGCAGCCAAGAACGGACTAGAGGCGTTGGGGAGCAGTTCTTC
CDR3: CASSQERTRGVGEQFF

size: .
J: TRBJ2-1
D: .
V: TRBV5-1
DNA: TGCGCCAGCATTTTTGGCAGTTACAATGAGCAGTTCTTC
CDR3: CASIFGSYNEQFF

size: .
J: TRBJ1-6
D: .
V: TRBV27
DNA: TGTGCCAGCCGACTGAGTATGGGCTCCTATAATTCACCCCTCCACTTT
CDR3: CASRLSMGSYNSPLHF

size: .
J: TRBJ2-3
D: .
V: TRBV10-3
DNA: TGTGCCATCAGTGAGGTCATGGAGACAGATACGCAGTATTTT
CDR3: CAISEVMETDTQYF

size: .
J: TRBJ2-7
D: .
V: TRBV5-1
DNA: TGCGCCAGCAGCTTATCCGTGGGGGGCGCCCTCTACGAGCAGTACTTC
CDR3: CASSLSVGGALYEQYF

size: .
J: TRBJ2-7
D: .
V: TRBV21-1
DNA: TGTGCCAGCAGCCCTCCGGCAGGGCCCCGCGAGCAGTACTTC
CDR3: CASSPPAGPREQYF

size: .
J: TRBJ2-1
D: TRBD2
V: TRBV5-1
DNA: TGCGCCAGCAGCTCCGGACTAGCTGATGAGCAGTTCTTC
CDR3: CASSSGLADEQFF

size: .
J: TRBJ2-2
D: .
V: TRBV6-1
DNA: TGTGCCAGCAGTGAAGACAGTCTGAGGGAGCTGTTTTTT
CDR3: CASSEDSLRELFF

size: once
J: TRBJ2-7
D: .
V: TRBV4-1
DNA: TGCGCCAGCAGCCAAGGGACAGTCTACGAGCAGTACTTC
CDR3: CASSQGTVYEQYF

size: .
J: TRBJ1-3
D: TRBD1
V: TRBV2
DNA: TGTGCCAGCAGTACACAGGGGGGGCCTGGAAACACCATATATTTT
CDR3: CASSTQGGPGNTIYF

size: .
J: TRBJ1-1
D: .
V: TRBV7-2
DNA: TGTGCCAGCAGCTTAGAAAGGGACGGGGCTTTCTTT
CDR3: CASSLERDGAFF

size: .
J: TRBJ2-1
D: TRBD2
V: TRBV4-3
DNA: TGCGCCAGCAGCCAAGACTACGCGACTAGCGGTTACAATGAGCAGTTCTTC
CDR3: CASSQDYATSGYNEQFF

size: .
J: TRBJ2-4
D: .
V: TRBV7-8
DNA: TGTGCCAGCAGCCCCCGACAGAGAGCCAAAAACATTCAGTACTTC
CDR3: CASSPRQRAKNIQYF

size: .
J: TRBJ1-1
D: .
V: TRBV15
DNA: TGTGCCACCAGCAGGCAGGTAAACACTGAAGCTTTCTTT
CDR3: CATSRQVNTEAFF

size: .
J: TRBJ2-5
D: .
V: TRBV5-3
DNA: TGTGCCAGAAGCTTTCGGCTGGACAAAGAGACCCAGTACTTC
CDR3: CARSFRLDKETQYF